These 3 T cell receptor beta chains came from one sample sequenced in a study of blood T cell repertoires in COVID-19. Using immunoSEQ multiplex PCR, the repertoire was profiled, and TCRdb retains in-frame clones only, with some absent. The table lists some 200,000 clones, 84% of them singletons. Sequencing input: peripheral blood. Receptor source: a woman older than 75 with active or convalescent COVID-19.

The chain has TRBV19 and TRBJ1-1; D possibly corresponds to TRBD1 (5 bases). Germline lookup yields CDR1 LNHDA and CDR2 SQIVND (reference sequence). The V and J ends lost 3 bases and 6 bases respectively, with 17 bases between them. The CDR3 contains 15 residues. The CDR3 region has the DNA TGTGCCAGTAGTATTCGCTCAATAGGGGTGGCTGAAGCTTTCTTT. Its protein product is CASSIRSIGVAEAFF. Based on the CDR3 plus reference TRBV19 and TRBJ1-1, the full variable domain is DGGITQSPKYLFRKEGQNVTLSCEQNLNHDAMYWYRQDPGQGLRLIYYSQIVNDFQKGDIAEGYSVSREKKESFPLTVTSAQKNPTAFYLCASSIRSIGVAEAFFGQGTRLTVV.

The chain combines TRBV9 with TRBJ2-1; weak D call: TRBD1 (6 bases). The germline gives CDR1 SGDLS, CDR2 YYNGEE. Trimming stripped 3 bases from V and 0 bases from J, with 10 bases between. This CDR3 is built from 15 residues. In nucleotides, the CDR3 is TGTGCCAGCAGCGCCCAGGACAGCTCCTACAATGAGCAGTTCTTC. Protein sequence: CASSAQDSSYNEQFF.

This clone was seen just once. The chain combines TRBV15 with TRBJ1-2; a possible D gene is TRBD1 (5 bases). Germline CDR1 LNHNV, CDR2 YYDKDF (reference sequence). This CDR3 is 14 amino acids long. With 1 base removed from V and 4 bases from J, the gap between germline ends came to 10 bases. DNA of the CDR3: TGTGCCACCAGCAGAGGAATTGGGGCCTATGGCTACACCTTC. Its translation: CATSRGIGAYGYTF.